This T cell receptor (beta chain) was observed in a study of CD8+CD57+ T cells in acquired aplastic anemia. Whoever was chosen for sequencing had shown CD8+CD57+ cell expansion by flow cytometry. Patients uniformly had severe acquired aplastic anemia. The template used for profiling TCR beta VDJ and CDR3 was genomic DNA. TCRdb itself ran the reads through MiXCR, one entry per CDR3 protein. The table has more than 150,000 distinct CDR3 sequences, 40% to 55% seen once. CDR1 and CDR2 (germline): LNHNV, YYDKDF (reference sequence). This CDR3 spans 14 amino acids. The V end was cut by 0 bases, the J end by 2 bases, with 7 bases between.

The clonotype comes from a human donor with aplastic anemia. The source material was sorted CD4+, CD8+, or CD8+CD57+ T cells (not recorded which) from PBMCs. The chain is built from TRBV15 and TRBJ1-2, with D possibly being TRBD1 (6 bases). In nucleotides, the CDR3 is TGTGCCACCAGCAGAGATGGACAGAACTATGGCTACACCTTC. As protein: CATSRDGQNYGYTF.